This entry is about one T cell receptor (beta chain). The antigen is not known. The sample comes from a study of T-cell reconstitution after alpha-beta-depleted transplantation in children. The authors prepared the TCRbeta library with unique molecular identifiers. Via MiXCR, TCRdb re-called the PCR reads, giving one row per CDR3 protein. In the table there are about 310,000 distinct CDR3 sequences, around 25% of which are singletons. Study conclusions and caveats: The high TCRbeta diversity at day 60 in some patients came from surviving recipient T cells and thymic progenitors.

The sample here was PBMCs, mostly from graft donor cells, taken 180 days after TCRalphabeta/CD19-depleted stem cell transplant. The receptor's source is a male patient younger than 18 who had a stem cell transplant for acute lymphoblastic leukemia, so the T cells may come from the graft donor.

Here the CDR3 DNA reads TGCAGTGCTAGGATCCTCGGGGGGTACACTGAAGCTTTCTTT. It encodes CSARILGGYTEAFF. This chain joins TRBV20-1 and TRBJ1-1; the D gene is possibly TRBD1 (5 bases). Trimming cost V 3 bases and J 3 bases, with 14 bases left between them. The germline V gene encodes CDR1 DFQATT and CDR2 SNEGSKA (reference sequence). The CDR3 runs to 14 residues.